The 22 T cell receptor beta chains given below trace back to one sample, sequenced in a study of OX40 agonist ivuxolimab in advanced cancers. Using immunoSEQ multiplex PCR, the repertoire was profiled, and TCRdb retains in-frame clones only, with some absent. Altogether 15,000 to 25,000 clones are present, roughly four fifths being singletons, with the ten largest covering over 12%. The sample here was CD4+ or CD8+ T cells sorted from blood, taken in a trial of the OX40 agonist ivuxolimab. These receptors were taken from an adult with an advanced solid tumor such as melanoma, head and neck, liver or kidney cancer.

Here the CDR3 DNA reads TGTGCCAGCAGTGTACCAGGTAGGGGGGCCACGAACACTGAAGCTTTCTTT. Its translation: CASSVPGRGATNTEAFF. The chain combines TRBV6-1 with TRBJ1-1, with D maybe TRBD1 (6 bases). V was shortened by 4 bases and J by 1 base, with 19 bases between the two germline ends. Germline V gene data show CDR1 as MNHNS and CDR2 as SASEGT. The CDR3 totals 17 residues.

This clone occurred once. J is TRBJ2-4 and V is TRBV5-6, with D possibly matching TRBD2 (6 bases). Per germline, CDR1 SGHDT and CDR2 YYEEEE. The CDR3 spans 13 residues. V was shortened by 0 bases and J by 9 bases, with 10 bases between the two germline ends. DNA of the CDR3: TGTGCCAGCAGCTTGGAGGGGCGGGGCATTCAGTACTTC. Residues: CASSLEGRGIQYF.

This rearrangement joins TRBV18 to TRBJ2-4, with a tentative D call TRBD1 (6 bases). Germline-derived CDR1 and CDR2 are KGHSH and LQKENI. The V gene lost 4 bases and the J gene lost 7 bases, with 11 bases spanning the gap. CDR3 length equals 13 residues. CDR3 DNA: TGTGCCAGCTCACTTGACAGGTGGAACATTCAGTACTTC. Translating it yields CASSLDRWNIQYF. Supplemented by reference TRBV18 and TRBJ2-4, the full variable domain reads NAGVMQNPRHLVRRRGQEARLRCSPMKGHSHVYWYRQLPEEGLKFMVYLQKENIIDESGMPKERFSAEFPKEGPSILRIQQVVRGDSAAYFCASSLDRWNIQYFGAGTRLSVL.

The rearrangement joins TRBV7-9 to TRBJ2-1; 7 positions agree with TRBD2. The germline gives CDR1 SEHNR, CDR2 FQNEAQ (reference sequence). V was clipped by 5 bases and J by 8 bases; unmatched bases: 12. This CDR3 is built from 15 residues. The CDR3 nucleotides are TGTGCCAGCAGCCCGCCGGCTAGCGGCCTCGATGAGCAGTTCTTC. Translating gives CASSPPASGLDEQFF.

The gene calls are TRBV9 and TRBJ2-5, with 12 bases fitting TRBD1. Unmatched junction bases numbered 5, after V lost 1 base and J lost 1 base. Germline CDR1 SGDLS, CDR2 YYNGEE. The CDR3 spans 17 residues. The CDR3 DNA reads as TGTGCCAGCAGCGTATCCACGGGACAGGGGGCCCAAGAGACCCAGTACTTC. Translated: CASSVSTGQGAQETQYF.

This sequence joins TRBV2 and TRBJ2-2; D remains ambiguous. V lost 7 bases and J 4 bases, leaving 7 bases between the germline ends. CDR1 and CDR2 (germline): SNHLY, FYNNEI. The length of the CDR3 is 12 residues. The CDR3 here is CASISGTGELFF. The CDR3 bases are TGTGCCAGCATTTCCGGCACCGGGGAGCTGTTTTTT.

This sequence joins TRBV9 and TRBJ2-7; D might be TRBD1 (6 bases). V was clipped by 4 bases and J by 2 bases, with 16 bases between them. Germline V gene data show CDR1 as SGDLS and CDR2 as YYNGEE. The CDR3 totals 15 residues. The CDR3 here is CASSQNTGQTYEQYF. CDR3 in DNA: TGTGCCAGCAGCCAAAATACGGGACAAACCTACGAGCAGTACTTC.

The V gene is TRBV28, the J gene TRBJ1-1; D remains unclear. The CDR3 consists of 12 residues. CDR1 and CDR2 (germline): MDHEN, SYDVKM. Trimming left V 2 bases short and J 4 bases short, with 5 bases between. The CDR3 sequence is CASSLTGTEAFF. The CDR3 nucleotides read TGTGCCAGCAGTTTAACGGGCACTGAAGCTTTCTTT.

The gene calls are TRBV5-1 and TRBJ2-5, with 14 nucleotides matching TRBD2. The germline V gene has CDR1 SGHRS and CDR2 YFSETQ. The CDR3 runs 16 residues. Trimming at V came to 4 bases and at J to 5 bases, leaving 7 bases not matched to a gene. The CDR3 coding sequence is TGCGCCAGCAGCCCCGGACTAGCGGGGGGTAGGGAGACCCAGTACTTC. It specifies CASSPGLAGGRETQYF. Full variable domain (remainder filled in from reference TRBV5-1 and TRBJ2-5): KAGVTQTPRYLIKTRGQQVTLSCSPISGHRSVSWYQQTPGQGLQFLFEYFSETQRNKGNFPGRFSGRQFSNSRSEMNVSTLELGDSALYLCASSPGLAGGRETQYFGPGTRLLVL.

V is TRBV4-1 and J is TRBJ1-5; 7 bases fit TRBD1. The CDR3 length is 17 residues. In germline, CDR1 is MGHRA, CDR2 YSYEKL. V gave up 0 bases and J gave up 2 bases; unmatched junction bases: 7. The CDR3 region has the DNA TGCGCCAGCAGCCAAGAGAGAGGGGGCGATGGCAATCAGCCCCAGCATTTT. This encodes CASSQERGGDGNQPQHF.

J is TRBJ2-5 and V is TRBV28; 7 bases agree with TRBD2. The tail of the sequence fits TRBJ2-7 better, so the J call may be wrong. Per the germline V gene, CDR1 is MDHEN and CDR2 is SYDVKM. The CDR3 is 15 amino acids. The CDR3 bases are TGTGCCAGCAGTTTACTGCGGGAGACCTCCTACGAGCAGTACTTC. It specifies CASSLLRETSYEQYF.

The rearrangement links TRBV20-1 to TRBJ2-3; D gene ambiguous. The CDR3 runs 11 residues. Trimming took off 3 bases at V and 7 bases at J, with 8 bases between the two ends. Germline V lookup: CDR1 DFQATT, CDR2 SNEGSKA (reference sequence). The CDR3 region has the DNA TGCAGTGCTAGGGTGTATCATACGCAGTATTTT. It yields the protein CSARVYHTQYF.

This chain uses TRBV7-9 with TRBJ2-5; 7 bases fit TRBD1. CDR3 size: 13 residues. Germline CDR1 and CDR2: SEHNR and FQNEAQ (reference sequence). The V gene end was trimmed by 5 bases and the J gene end by 5 bases; junction bases not matched to a gene: 5. The CDR3 sequence: CASSGAGGETQYF. The CDR3 DNA follows: TGTGCCAGCAGCGGCGCAGGGGGTGAGACCCAGTACTTC.

Of note for this clone: Given the absence of the conserved phenylalanine or tryptophan at the CDR3 end, a read error is likely. The V gene is TRBV28, the J gene TRBJ1-1; 7 bases fit TRBD1. The CDR3 has 18 residues. The V gene's germline CDR1 is MDHEN and CDR2 SYDVKM. V gave up 5 bases and J gave up 1 base; unmatched junction bases: 16. CDR3 loop: CASSPMTGISGGNTEAFS. CDR3 DNA: TGTGCCAGCAGTCCTATGACAGGGATTAGCGGGGGGAACACTGAAGCTTTCTCT.

This clone was picked up one time. This sequence joins TRBV19 and TRBJ1-2; 9 positions agree with TRBD1. J lost 3 bases, V lost 7 bases, and 3 bases had no gene match. The CDR3 runs to 13 residues. Germline V gene data show CDR1 as LNHDA and CDR2 as SQIVND (reference sequence). The CDR3 here is CASTRDRDYGYTF. The CDR3 DNA is TGTGCCAGTACCAGGGACAGGGACTATGGCTACACCTTC.

The chain is built from TRBV7-8 and TRBJ2-5; 8 nucleotides agree with TRBD2. CDR1 is SGHVS and CDR2 is FQNEAQ in the germline V gene. This CDR3 comprises 14 residues. The J segment lost 3 bases and the V segment lost 8 bases, leaving 8 bases of the junction unmatched. The CDR3 is CASLLGLAEETQYF. DNA for the CDR3: TGTGCCAGCCTACTAGGACTAGCCGAAGAGACCCAGTACTTC.

This clone was counted once. CDR3 residues: CASSQDFGQETQYF. The CDR3, as DNA: TGTGCCAGCAGCCAAGATTTCGGGCAGGAGACCCAGTACTTC. This rearrangement joins TRBV4-2 to TRBJ2-5; D gene uncertain. V was cut by 0 bases and J by 5 bases, with 10 bases left in between. CDR1 and CDR2 (germline): LGHNA, YNFKEQ. The CDR3 length is 14 residues.

J is TRBJ2-3 and V is TRBV14; 7 bases match TRBD2. V lost 0 bases to trimming and J lost 0 bases; unmatched junction nucleotides: 12. The CDR3 length is 19 residues. The germline CDR1 and CDR2 sequences are SGHDN and FVKESK. CDR3 sequence (DNA): TGTGCCAGCAGCCAAGATGGGCTAGCGGAAACCTCTAGCACAGATACGCAGTATTTT. Its protein product is CASSQDGLAETSSTDTQYF.

This clone is large (0.1 to 1%). Distinct nucleotide sequences in the sample also encode this CDR3. The V gene is TRBV7-3, the J gene TRBJ2-7, with 8 bases fitting TRBD1. Germline lookup yields CDR1 SGHTA and CDR2 FQGTGA. The CDR3 has 15 amino acids. Trimming at V came to 2 bases and at J to 6 bases, leaving 9 bases not matched to a gene. CDR3 in DNA: TGTGCCAGCAGCTTAGCGGCAGGGGGCGCTTCCGAGCAGTACTTC. Protein: CASSLAAGGASEQYF.

The chain uses TRBV10-3 and TRBJ2-5, with 8 bases lining up with TRBD1. The DNA end lines up better with TRBJ2-7; the J call may be wrong. The CDR3 loop spans 13 amino acids. Germline V gives CDR1 ENHRY, CDR2 SYGVKD. This CDR3 is CATRGQASSEQYF. CDR3 coding DNA: TGTGCCACCCGGGGACAGGCCTCTTCCGAGCAGTACTTC.

The chain is built from TRBV7-9 and TRBJ1-1, with 9 positions matching TRBD1. V was pared by 5 bases and J by 1 base, with 2 bases of the junction left unmatched. The CDR3 sequence is 14 residues long. Germline assignment: CDR1 SEHNR and CDR2 FQNEAQ (reference sequence). CDR3: CASSRGQGNTEAFF. CDR3 DNA sequence: TGTGCCAGCAGCCGGGGACAGGGGAACACTGAAGCTTTCTTT.

This chain joins TRBV4-2 and TRBJ1-3; D gene uncertain. Germline V CDR1 and CDR2: LGHNA, YNFKEQ. This CDR3 is 15 amino acids long. The germline V and J ends were trimmed by 5 bases and 0 bases, with 11 bases remaining between them. The CDR3 DNA reads TGTGCCAGCAGCTTGTGGTCCTCCTCTGGAAACACCATATATTTT. It yields the protein CASSLWSSSGNTIYF.